Below are 20 T cell receptor beta chains sequenced from a single sample in a study of blood T cell repertoires in COVID-19. The data were produced by immunoSEQ multiplex PCR, yet TCRdb's version contains in-frame clones alone and is incomplete. The sample contains under 150,000 clones, roughly 90% of which appear only once. Sequences were obtained from PBMCs or T cells enriched from blood (not recorded which). These receptor sequences come from a woman aged 25 to 45 with acute COVID-19.

This rearrangement joins TRBV28 to TRBJ2-5, with 10 bases identical to TRBD2. From germline, CDR1 is MDHEN and CDR2 SYDVKM. This CDR3 is 16 amino acids long. The V gene end was trimmed by 2 bases and the J gene end by 5 bases; junction bases not matched to a gene: 8. CDR3 protein: CASSLGSGRAGETQYF. DNA for the CDR3: TGTGCCAGCAGTTTAGGAAGCGGGAGGGCCGGTGAGACCCAGTACTTC. Full variable domain (outside the CDR3, taken from reference TRBV28 and TRBJ2-5): DVKVTQSSRYLVKRTGEKVFLECVQDMDHENMFWYRQDPGLGLRLIYFSYDVKMKEKGDIPEGYSVSREKKERFSLILESASTNQTSMYLCASSLGSGRAGETQYFGPGTRLLVL.

The rearrangement joins TRBV13 to TRBJ2-2, with D possibly being TRBD1 (6 bases). The CDR3 extends over 14 amino acids. Trimming left V 1 base short and J 6 bases short, with 9 bases between. In germline, CDR1 is PRHDT, CDR2 FYEKMQ (reference sequence). The CDR3 sequence is CASSLDRVPGELFF. CDR3 nucleotide sequence: TGTGCCAGCAGCTTAGACAGGGTACCCGGGGAGCTGTTTTTT.

The table lists this clone with a count of one. The chain uses TRBV5-6 and TRBJ1-1, with 8 nucleotides matching TRBD1. Germline trimming cut 0 bases from V and 2 bases from J; bases unmatched to any gene: 6. CDR3 length equals 16 residues. The germline V gene has CDR1 SGHDT and CDR2 YYEEEE. CDR3 loop: CASSLVSGGINTEAFF. CDR3 nucleotide sequence: TGTGCCAGCAGCTTGGTGTCAGGGGGCATCAACACTGAAGCTTTCTTT. Drawing the rest from reference TRBV5-6 and TRBJ1-1, the complete variable domain is DAGVTQSPTHLIKTRGQQVTLRCSPKSGHDTVSWYQQALGQGPQFIFQYYEEEERQRGNFPDRFSGHQFPNYSSELNVNALLLGDSALYLCASSLVSGGINTEAFFGQGTRLTVV.

This chain connects TRBV7-9 to TRBJ1-1; 8 bases are shared with TRBD1. The CDR3 is 15 residues long. Germline V gene data show CDR1 as SEHNR and CDR2 as FQNEAQ (reference sequence). Trimming cost V 5 bases and J 2 bases; bases outside gene matches: 7. CDR3 sequence reads: CASSPGQGVNTEAFF. In nucleotides, the CDR3 is TGTGCCAGCAGCCCTGGACAGGGCGTTAACACTGAAGCTTTCTTT.

This chain joins TRBV19 and TRBJ1-2, with 8 bases matching TRBD1. Germline values: CDR1 LNHDA, CDR2 SQIVND (reference sequence). With 5 bases clipped from V and 4 bases from J, the junction kept 6 bases outside the gene matches. CDR3 size: 14 residues. This chain's CDR3 is CASSSAGTGYGYTF. CDR3 bases: TGTGCCAGTAGTTCAGCCGGGACAGGCTATGGCTACACCTTC.

The V gene is TRBV15, the J gene TRBJ1-1; TRBD1 agrees at 8 bases. CDR3 size: 15 residues. CDR1 and CDR2 (germline): LNHNV, YYDKDF (reference sequence). V trimming: 6 bases; J trimming: 6 bases; junction bases outside the gene matches: 12. CDR3 residues: CATSLGTGDVPEAFF. Here the CDR3 DNA reads TGTGCCACCAGTCTGGGGACAGGTGATGTCCCTGAAGCTTTCTTT.

CDR3 in amino acids: CATSQVNSPLHF. The CDR3 DNA sequence: TGTGCCACCAGCCAGGTTAATTCACCCCTCCACTTT. The J gene is TRBJ1-6, the V gene TRBV15; no definite D call. There are 12 residues in the CDR3. The V end lost 5 bases, the J end lost 6 bases, and 5 bases lay between the germline ends. Germline CDR1 is LNHNV and CDR2 is YYDKDF (reference sequence).

The gene calls are TRBV9 and TRBJ2-2; 8 bases align to TRBD2. The CDR3 totals 14 residues. The germline V gene has CDR1 SGDLS and CDR2 YYNGEE. V lost 2 bases and J lost 7; bases outside the gene matches: 4. The CDR3 region is CASSVSGMVGELFF. DNA of the CDR3: TGTGCCAGCAGCGTTAGCGGGATGGTCGGGGAGCTGTTTTTT.

This clone was counted between two and nine times. J is TRBJ1-4 and V is TRBV30; unclear D gene. V was clipped by 8 bases and J by 1 base, with 14 bases between them. This CDR3 contains 14 residues. The germline gives CDR1 GTSNPN, CDR2 SVGIG (reference sequence). The CDR3 sequence is CALARRGTNEKLFF. CDR3 DNA: TGTGCCCTTGCGCGGCGGGGAACTAATGAAAAACTGTTTTTT.

A word on this clone: Other DNA sequences in this specimen translate into the identical CDR3. CDR3 sequence (DNA): TGTGCCAGCAGCTTCGCGGGGGGGTCCTACAATGAGCAGTTCTTC. It translates to CASSFAGGSYNEQFF. The chain links TRBV5-4 to TRBJ2-1; 9 bases map to TRBD2. The V and J ends lost 2 bases and 1 base, in that order; junction bases with no gene match: 1. The CDR3 is 15 residues long. CDR1 is SGHNT and CDR2 is YYREEE in the germline V gene (reference sequence).

The genes are TRBV24-1 and TRBJ2-7; possibly TRBD2 for D (6 bases). The CDR3 consists of 14 residues. Looked up from germline, CDR1 is KGHDR and CDR2 is SFDVKD. The germline V and J ends were trimmed by 4 bases and 7 bases, with 16 bases remaining between them. The DNA for the CDR3 is TGTGCCACCAGTGACCCAGGGACCCGGGGGGAGCAGTACTTC. As protein: CATSDPGTRGEQYF.

With respect to this clone: The same CDR3 is also encoded by other DNA sequences in this sample. The chain has TRBV7-2 and TRBJ1-1, with a possible D match to TRBD1 (6 bases). The germline gives CDR1 SGHTA, CDR2 FQGNSA. Deletions cut 2 bases from V and 5 bases from J, with 9 bases between. The CDR3 contains 13 residues. The CDR3 loop is CASSLHRDTEAFF. CDR3 sequence (DNA): TGTGCCAGCAGCTTACACAGGGATACTGAAGCTTTCTTT.

Of note for this clone: Other DNA sequences in the sample encode the same CDR3. The gene calls are TRBV9 and TRBJ2-7; no clear D gene. The CDR3 sequence is 13 residues long. From germline, CDR1 is SGDLS and CDR2 YYNGEE. The germline V and J ends were trimmed by 0 bases and 0 bases, with 4 bases remaining between them. The CDR3 sequence is CASSVDGSYEQYF. As DNA, the CDR3 is TGTGCCAGCAGCGTAGACGGCTCCTACGAGCAGTACTTC.

This clone was detected once. The chain has TRBV5-4 and TRBJ1-2; a possible D gene is TRBD1 (6 bases). The CDR3 covers 15 residues. V was pared by 4 bases and J by 2 bases, with 15 bases between. The germline V gene has CDR1 SGHNT and CDR2 YYREEE (reference sequence). CDR3 protein: CASSPTGLANYGYTF. In DNA form, the CDR3 reads TGTGCCAGCAGCCCCACAGGGTTGGCGAACTATGGCTACACCTTC.

The sample holds one count of this clone. The chain carries TRBV5-5 and TRBJ2-5; 7 nucleotides agree with TRBD1. This CDR3 comprises 14 residues. Germline V gene data show CDR1 as SGHKS and CDR2 as YYEKEE (reference sequence). Germline trimming cut 3 bases from V and 2 bases from J; bases unmatched to any gene: 4. The CDR3 region is CASSWTGKQETQYF. DNA for the CDR3: TGTGCCAGCAGCTGGACAGGCAAGCAAGAGACCCAGTACTTC.

This clone was seen more than once but under ten times. V is TRBV27 and J is TRBJ1-5; D unclear. Germline V gene data show CDR1 as MNHEY and CDR2 as SMNVEV (reference sequence). This CDR3 has 14 residues. V lost 2 bases, J lost 5 bases, and 10 bases lay in between. CDR3 in DNA: TGTGCCAGCAGTTTAAAAGGAGGGTATCAGCCCCAGCATTTT. It codes for CASSLKGGYQPQHF.

The chain couples TRBV19 to TRBJ1-5; weak D call: TRBD1 (6 bases). The V and J ends lost 1 base and 4 bases respectively, with 11 bases between them. Germline V gene lookup returns CDR1 LNHDA and CDR2 SQIVND (reference sequence). CDR3 length: 15 residues. As DNA, the CDR3 is TGTGCCAGTAGTATAGTCCCCGGACAGAATCAGCCCCAGCATTTT. This encodes CASSIVPGQNQPQHF.

The chain combines TRBV29-1 with TRBJ2-7, with a weak D call TRBD1 (5 bases). The CDR3 runs 15 residues. From germline, CDR1 is SQVTM and CDR2 ANQGSEA. V was clipped by 2 bases and J by 3 bases, with 17 bases between them. The CDR3 reads CSVETTTGGGYEQYF. The CDR3 DNA reads TGCAGCGTTGAAACAACCACAGGTGGCGGCTACGAGCAGTACTTC.

This clone was seen a few times. J is TRBJ2-7 and V is TRBV27; possibly TRBD1 for D (5 bases). Germline loops: CDR1 MNHEY, CDR2 SMNVEV (reference sequence). This CDR3 has 14 amino acids. V was cut by 3 bases and J by 5 bases, with 14 bases left in between. DNA for the CDR3: TGTGCCAGCAGTTTCTTTGGCAGGGAACACGAGCAGTACTTC. It encodes CASSFFGREHEQYF.

The J gene is TRBJ2-1, the V gene TRBV19, with 11 bases aligning to TRBD2. Germline loops: CDR1 LNHDA, CDR2 SQIVND (reference sequence). This CDR3 contains 15 residues. V lost 6 bases, J lost 2 bases, and 3 bases stayed unmatched. The CDR3 sequence: CASSLAGGPYNEQFF. The CDR3 DNA follows: TGTGCCAGTAGCCTAGCGGGAGGTCCCTACAATGAGCAGTTCTTC.